This T cell receptor (beta chain) was captured in a study of beta chain features in type 1 diabetes. The wider study: All samples yielded some 100,000,000 examined sorted cells.

Post-sort purity exceeded 95% for all sorted populations. Expressed TCRB transcripts were sequenced, since all the RNA that had been isolated was reverse transcribed. The table came from immunoSEQ multiplex PCR; TCRdb's copy has only in-frame clones and leaves some out. The sample yields over 300,000 clones, roughly 8% seen once. A word on this clone: The target antigen is unknown.

Study-wide points: Sequencing from cDNA could over-represent high-TCR-expressing cells. Whether HLA type affects TCRB rearrangement stayed undetermined in the present work.

The sequence was collected from a woman aged 18-29 years in good health. Sequencing used central memory CD4+ T cells from blood.

CDR3 loop: CASSKGLAGTDTQYF. The CDR3 nucleotides read TGTGCCAGCAGCAAGGGACTAGCGGGTACAGATACGCAGTATTTT. The chain couples TRBV7-3 to TRBJ2-3, with 12 nucleotides matching TRBD2. CDR3 size: 15 residues. Trimming at V came to 5 bases and at J to 3 bases, leaving 3 bases not matched to a gene. In germline, CDR1 is SGHTA, CDR2 FQGTGA.